The sequence of this T cell receptor (beta chain) was determined in a study of blood T cell repertoires in COVID-19. Study background: Acute and convalescent COVID-19 specimens originated in the United States, Italy and Spain. T cells, B-cell-depleted T cells, or PBMCs supplied cDNA or gDNA.

Authors' data handling: From reference gene primer amplification, estimates of nucleated cell counts were derived. Generated by immunoSEQ multiplex PCR, the TCRdb table keeps only in-frame clones and is missing some. That table gives V, J and clone size, and the DNA gave D and trimming. The sample yields about 160,000 clones, about three quarters seen once. Germline V lookup: CDR1 SGHDT, CDR2 YYEEEE. There are 16 residues in the CDR3. The J segment lost 7 bases and the V segment lost 0 bases, leaving 10 bases of the junction unmatched. This clonotype was sampled from a man in his 70s with acute or convalescent COVID-19. The chain joins TRBV5-6 to TRBJ1-2; TRBD1 matches at 9 bases. What was sequenced was peripheral blood. The CDR3 bases are TGTGCCAGCAGCTTGGGTGGGACAGGGTTAGTTCCTGGCTACACCTTC. Translating gives CASSLGGTGLVPGYTF.